Listed below are T cell receptor beta chains from one sample, sequenced in a study of somatic mutations in cytotoxic T cells in rheumatoid arthritis. The protocol was immunoSEQ multiplex PCR, while the TCRdb copy is restricted to in-frame clones and leaves out a portion. The data hold 10,000 to 12,000 clones, with 80% observed a single time. What was sequenced was CD8+ T cells sorted from blood. The receptors were gathered from an adult with rheumatoid arthritis. Each CDR3 is given with its conserved first and last residue. D genes are given only for firm matches. Rows give clone size only sometimes, using once, few, many, or a class for an expanded clone.

clone size: .
J gene: TRBJ1-3
V gene: TRBV29-1
D gene: .
CDR3 DNA: TGCAGCGTTGAAGATCCAGGGTTGAGCAACACCATATATTTT
CDR3 protein: CSVEDPGLSNTIYF

clone size: .
J gene: TRBJ1-1
V gene: TRBV7-3
D gene: TRBD1
CDR3 DNA: TGTGCCAGCAGCTTAATAGGACAGGGGGGCCCTGTTTTCTTT
CDR3 protein: CASSLIGQGGPVFF

clone size: .
J gene: TRBJ2-7
V gene: TRBV18
D gene: .
CDR3 DNA: TGTGCCAGCTCACCCTCGAACAGGCCATACGAGCAGTACTTC
CDR3 protein: CASSPSNRPYEQYF

clone size: few
J gene: TRBJ2-1
V gene: TRBV7-8
D gene: TRBD2
CDR3 DNA: TGTGCCAGCAGACACGGGACTAGCGGGGGGCTTAGCTACAATGAGCAGTTCTTC
CDR3 protein: CASRHGTSGGLSYNEQFF

clone size: .
J gene: TRBJ1-4
V gene: TRBV13
D gene: .
CDR3 DNA: TGTGCCAGCAGCTTGGGACCGAGGAGTGAAAAACTGTTTTTT
CDR3 protein: CASSLGPRSEKLFF

clone size: once
J gene: TRBJ1-1
V gene: TRBV10-3
D gene: .
CDR3 DNA: TGTGCCATCAGTGAGTCTTGGGATACTGAAGCTTTCTTT
CDR3 protein: CAISESWDTEAFF

clone size: .
J gene: TRBJ2-5
V gene: TRBV4-1
D gene: TRBD2
CDR3 DNA: TGCGCCAGCAGCCAAGCCCCTAGCGGGGGATTCCAAGAGACCCAGTACTTC
CDR3 protein: CASSQAPSGGFQETQYF

clone size: few
J gene: TRBJ1-1
V gene: TRBV10-3
D gene: .
CDR3 DNA: TGTGCGTCGGTGGCGGAGAACACTGAAGCTTTCTTT
CDR3 protein: CASVAENTEAFF

clone size: .
J gene: TRBJ2-5
V gene: TRBV27
D gene: TRBD2
CDR3 DNA: TGTGCCAGCAGTTTGATTAGCGGGGGGGTGGAGACCCAGTACTTC
CDR3 protein: CASSLISGGVETQYF

clone size: .
J gene: TRBJ2-5
V gene: TRBV5-6
D gene: .
CDR3 DNA: TGTGCCAGCAGCTTGGCAGGGGTTAAGGAGACCCAGTACTTC
CDR3 protein: CASSLAGVKETQYF

clone size: few
J gene: TRBJ2-7
V gene: TRBV7-2
D gene: .
CDR3 DNA: TGTGCCAGCAGCTTCTCCAGGGGTTTCGAGCAGTACTTC
CDR3 protein: CASSFSRGFEQYF

clone size: .
J gene: TRBJ1-2
V gene: TRBV5-6
D gene: .
CDR3 DNA: TGTGCCAGCAGCTTGGCGTACGGGTCCGACCTATCACGTTATGGCTACACCTTC
CDR3 protein: CASSLAYGSDLSRYGYTF

clone size: .
J gene: TRBJ1-1
V gene: TRBV25-1
D gene: .
CDR3 DNA: TGTGCCAGCGGGGGAGGAGGCGAGGTAGCTGAAGCTTTCTTT
CDR3 protein: CASGGGGEVAEAFF

clone size: .
J gene: TRBJ2-5
V gene: TRBV7-9
D gene: TRBD1
CDR3 DNA: TGTGCCAGCAGCTTAGAGCTCCGGGACAGGGTCCAAGAGACCCAGTACTTC
CDR3 protein: CASSLELRDRVQETQYF

clone size: .
J gene: TRBJ2-7
V gene: TRBV6-5
D gene: .
CDR3 DNA: TGTGCCAGCAGTTACGCTAGGGTCGAGCAGTACTTC
CDR3 protein: CASSYARVEQYF

clone size: .
J gene: TRBJ1-5
V gene: TRBV4-1
D gene: .
CDR3 DNA: TGCGCCAGCAGCCAAGAAATAAATCAGCCCCAGCATTTT
CDR3 protein: CASSQEINQPQHF

clone size: .
J gene: TRBJ1-2
V gene: TRBV6-6
D gene: .
CDR3 DNA: TGTGCCAGCGGGGGGCCGGTATCTGGCTACACCTTC
CDR3 protein: CASGGPVSGYTF

clone size: .
J gene: TRBJ2-2
V gene: TRBV19
D gene: .
CDR3 DNA: TGTGCCAGTAGTATAAACCGGAACACCGGGGAGCTGTTTTTT
CDR3 protein: CASSINRNTGELFF

clone size: .
J gene: TRBJ2-5
V gene: TRBV6-5
D gene: .
CDR3 DNA: TGTGCCAGCAGTTACGAGCCAAGTAGGGGCGAAGAGACCCAGTACTTC
CDR3 protein: CASSYEPSRGEETQYF

clone size: .
J gene: TRBJ2-1
V gene: TRBV27
D gene: .
CDR3 DNA: TGTGCCAGCAGTTTCGGCGGATCTGAGCAGTTCTTC
CDR3 protein: CASSFGGSEQFF

clone size: .
J gene: TRBJ1-6
V gene: TRBV25-1
D gene: .
CDR3 DNA: TGTGCCAGCAGCGCCCGGCGTTCCGGCTCCTATAATTCACCCCTCCACTTT
CDR3 protein: CASSARRSGSYNSPLHF

clone size: .
J gene: TRBJ1-4
V gene: TRBV30
D gene: .
CDR3 DNA: TGTGCCTGGAGTACAGCCCGGCCCGGCAAACTGTTTTTT
CDR3 protein: CAWSTARPGKLFF

clone size: few
J gene: TRBJ1-2
V gene: TRBV7-9
D gene: TRBD1
CDR3 DNA: TGTGCCAGCAGCTTAGAGGGACAGACTTATGGCTACACCTTC
CDR3 protein: CASSLEGQTYGYTF

clone size: .
J gene: TRBJ1-1
V gene: TRBV29-1
D gene: .
CDR3 DNA: TGCAGCGTCCGGGATGACGAAGCTTTCTTT
CDR3 protein: CSVRDDEAFF

clone size: .
J gene: TRBJ2-2
V gene: TRBV28
D gene: .
CDR3 DNA: TGTGCCAGCAGCCGGGGGCGGCCGAACACCGGGGAGCTGTTTTTT
CDR3 protein: CASSRGRPNTGELFF

clone size: .
J gene: TRBJ1-3
V gene: TRBV6-1
D gene: .
CDR3 DNA: TGTGCCAGCAGTGCAAACAGGGACCACTCTGGAAACACCATATATTTT
CDR3 protein: CASSANRDHSGNTIYF

clone size: .
J gene: TRBJ1-5
V gene: TRBV9
D gene: .
CDR3 DNA: TGTGCCAGCAGCGTAGGGACACGGCAGCCCCAGCATTTT
CDR3 protein: CASSVGTRQPQHF

clone size: once
J gene: TRBJ2-5
V gene: TRBV5-6
D gene: .
CDR3 DNA: TGTGCCAGCGTGCTGGGGTCCCAAGAGACCCAGTACTTC
CDR3 protein: CASVLGSQETQYF

clone size: .
J gene: TRBJ1-2
V gene: TRBV6-5
D gene: .
CDR3 DNA: TGTGCCAGCAGTTACCGGGTCAGGGATGGCTACACCTTC
CDR3 protein: CASSYRVRDGYTF

clone size: medium-sized
J gene: TRBJ2-3
V gene: TRBV4-1
D gene: TRBD2
CDR3 DNA: TGCGCCAGCAGCCCCTTCCCTAAAGCGGGGGGGGAGGATACGCAGTATTTT
CDR3 protein: CASSPFPKAGGEDTQYF

clone size: once
J gene: TRBJ2-1
V gene: TRBV9
D gene: .
CDR3 DNA: TGTGCCAGCAGCGTAGTGGCAGGAGCTCTCAATGAGCAGTTCTTC
CDR3 protein: CASSVVAGALNEQFF

clone size: .
J gene: TRBJ2-7
V gene: TRBV6-4
D gene: .
CDR3 DNA: TGTGCCAGCAGTGACGGCGGGACGCAAAGGGGTCGCTACGAGCAGTACTTC
CDR3 protein: CASSDGGTQRGRYEQYF

clone size: .
J gene: TRBJ1-2
V gene: TRBV27
D gene: TRBD1
CDR3 DNA: TGTGCCAGCAGTTTTGAGGGACAGTCTAACTATGGCTACACCTTC
CDR3 protein: CASSFEGQSNYGYTF

clone size: .
J gene: TRBJ1-2
V gene: TRBV29-1
D gene: TRBD1
CDR3 DNA: TGCAGCGTTGAAGATCGACAGGGGAATAACTATGGCTACACCTTC
CDR3 protein: CSVEDRQGNNYGYTF

clone size: .
J gene: TRBJ2-7
V gene: TRBV5-1
D gene: TRBD1
CDR3 DNA: TGCGCCAGCAGCATGGGACAGGGGGCTAGGTACGAGCAGTACTTC
CDR3 protein: CASSMGQGARYEQYF

clone size: .
J gene: TRBJ1-2
V gene: TRBV9
D gene: .
CDR3 DNA: TGTGCCAGCAGCTCTTATGAACAAGATCTTCTCTATGGCTACACCTTC
CDR3 protein: CASSSYEQDLLYGYTF

clone size: once
J gene: TRBJ2-3
V gene: TRBV5-1
D gene: .
CDR3 DNA: TGCGCCAGCAGCTTGGTTTCGGGGGCTACAGATACGCAGTATTTT
CDR3 protein: CASSLVSGATDTQYF

clone size: .
J gene: TRBJ2-5
V gene: TRBV2
D gene: .
CDR3 DNA: TGTGCCAGCAGTTACGCCCTAGGAGAGACCCAGTACTTC
CDR3 protein: CASSYALGETQYF

clone size: .
J gene: TRBJ2-1
V gene: TRBV27
D gene: .
CDR3 DNA: TGTGCCAGCAGTTTTGGTAATGAGCAGTTCTTC
CDR3 protein: CASSFGNEQFF

clone size: .
J gene: TRBJ1-1
V gene: TRBV27
D gene: TRBD1
CDR3 DNA: TGTGCCAGCAGACTCACAGGGGGCAAGACTGAAGCTTTCTTT
CDR3 protein: CASRLTGGKTEAFF

clone size: .
J gene: TRBJ2-1
V gene: TRBV5-6
D gene: TRBD1
CDR3 DNA: TGTGCCAGCAGCTTGGCGGTCAGGGGGTTCTACAATGAGCAGTTCTTC
CDR3 protein: CASSLAVRGFYNEQFF

clone size: .
J gene: TRBJ2-6
V gene: TRBV4-2
D gene: .
CDR3 DNA: TGTGCCAGCAGCCAAGAAACAGGGCCTGGGGCCAACGTCCTGACTTTC
CDR3 protein: CASSQETGPGANVLTF